These 7 T cell receptor beta chains were sequenced from one sample in a study of T-cell memory formation after mild COVID-19. MiXCR was run by TCRdb on the 5' RACE reads, yielding one entry per CDR3 protein. Of some 68,000 distinct CDR3 sequences in the sample, 16% were seen once. Specimen: PBMCs or a T cell subset sorted from them (not recorded which). The receptor source for this set is an adult woman who had mild COVID-19 (a few samples of this study predate the infection). Cell type and time point are not known.

V usage is TRBV29-1 and J usage is TRBJ1-1, with 8 bases fitting TRBD1. Germline V gene lookup returns CDR1 SQVTM and CDR2 ANQGSEA. This CDR3 spans 14 amino acids. V lost 1 base and J lost 1; bases outside the gene matches: 2. The CDR3 DNA follows: TGCAGCGTTGAAGGAGACAGGGGGAACACTGAAGCTTTCTTT. This sequence encodes CSVEGDRGNTEAFF. Full variable domain (remainder filled in from reference TRBV29-1 and TRBJ1-1): SAVISQKPSRDICQRGTSLTIQCQVDSQVTMMFWYRQQPGQSLTLIATANQGSEATYESGFVIDKFPISRPNLTFSTLTVSNMSPEDSSIYLCSVEGDRGNTEAFFGQGTRLTVV.

The CDR3 reads CSARDLGKGSYEQYF. CDR3 bases: TGCAGTGCTAGAGATCTAGGGAAGGGCTCCTACGAGCAGTACTTC. J is TRBJ2-7 and V is TRBV20-1; D gene unclear. With 0 bases removed from V and 0 bases from J, the gap between germline ends came to 12 bases. Germline V gene data show CDR1 as DFQATT and CDR2 as SNEGSKA (reference sequence). The CDR3 is 15 residues long.

This clonotype was recorded a few times. The chain recombines TRBV5-1 with TRBJ2-7; D remains unclear. This CDR3 spans 12 amino acids. Trimming left V 2 bases short and J 3 bases short, with 6 bases between. CDR1 and CDR2 from the germline V gene are SGHRS and YFSETQ. The CDR3 loop reads CASSFIGYEQYF. DNA of the CDR3: TGCGCCAGCAGCTTCATAGGCTACGAGCAGTACTTC.

The chain uses TRBV12-3 or TRBV12-4 and TRBJ2-7; a weak D match, TRBD2 (5 bases). The CDR3 has 14 amino acids. V gave up 7 bases and J gave up 5 bases, with 18 bases separating them. CDR3 sequence reads: CASTLSYRADEQYF. The CDR3 DNA is TGTGCCAGCACCCTGTCCTACCGAGCGGACGAGCAGTACTTC.

This clonotype was counted many times. This chain connects TRBV7-9 to TRBJ2-1, with 7 bases fitting TRBD2. CDR1 and CDR2 from the germline V gene are SEHNR and FQNEAQ (reference sequence). J lost 9 bases, V lost 1 base, and 3 bases had no gene match. The CDR3 length is 13 residues. CDR3 region: CASSLGASGEQFF. The CDR3 bases are TGTGCCAGCAGCTTAGGGGCTAGCGGTGAGCAGTTCTTC.

This clonotype was seen many times. The chain carries TRBV27 and TRBJ1-5; the D is unclear. This CDR3 region has 13 residues. V was shortened by 4 bases and J by 2 bases, with 6 bases between the two germline ends. CDR1 MNHEY and CDR2 SMNVEV come from the germline V gene (reference sequence). The CDR3 DNA reads TGTGCCAGCAGTTATTCGGGCAATCAGCCCCAGCATTTT. Its protein product is CASSYSGNQPQHF.

This clonotype was recorded a few times. This chain joins TRBV6-1 and TRBJ2-5; D call uncertain. The CDR3 is made up of 14 amino acids. Germline values: CDR1 MNHNS, CDR2 SASEGT. V lost 1 base and J lost 1, with 7 bases in between. The CDR3 loop is CASSEGRLQETQYF. The CDR3 nucleotides are TGTGCCAGCAGTGAAGGGCGGCTCCAAGAGACCCAGTACTTC.